The 18 T cell receptor beta chains in this list originate from one sample, sequenced in a study of PD-L1 blockade in urothelial cancer. Some clones are missing from TCRdb's copy, which holds only in-frame ones; the method was immunoSEQ multiplex PCR. The sample includes 80,000 to 130,000 clones, roughly nine tenths seen only once; the top ten take about 0.91%. This specimen was PBMCs, taken around atezolizumab (anti-PD-L1) treatment. These TCRs come from an elderly woman with urothelial cancer.

This clone was detected only a few times. This chain joins TRBV7-3 and TRBJ2-1; 9 bases are a match to TRBD2. There are 17 residues in the CDR3. Germline CDR1 and CDR2: SGHTA and FQGTGA. Unmatched junction bases numbered 6, after V lost 2 bases and J lost 1 base. The CDR3 loop reads CASSLEGGRGSYNEQFF. The CDR3 DNA reads as TGTGCCAGCAGCTTAGAAGGCGGGAGGGGGTCCTACAATGAGCAGTTCTTC. Based on the CDR3 plus reference TRBV7-3 and TRBJ2-1, the full variable domain is GAGVSQTPSNKVTEKGKYVELRCDPISGHTALYWYRQSLGQGPEFLIYFQGTGAADDSGLPNDRFFAVRPEGSVSTLKIQRTERGDSAVYLCASSLEGGRGSYNEQFFGPGTRLTVL.

This CDR3 reads CASISQGAQDTEAFF. CDR3 in DNA: TGTGCCAGCATAAGCCAGGGGGCACAGGACACTGAAGCTTTCTTT. The rearrangement joins TRBV28 to TRBJ1-1; 8 nucleotides agree with TRBD1. The CDR3 runs 15 residues. Germline assignment: CDR1 MDHEN and CDR2 SYDVKM. V gave up 7 bases and J gave up 3 bases; unmatched junction bases: 10.

This chain joins TRBV27 and TRBJ1-2; D gene uncertain. The CDR3 is made up of 13 amino acids. Between the trimmed V and J ends, which lost 0 bases and 1 base, there was a span of 3 bases. Per the germline V gene, CDR1 is MNHEY and CDR2 is SMNVEV (reference sequence). As DNA, the CDR3 is TGTGCCAGCAGTTTATCCGGTAACTATGGCTACACCTTC. Its translation is CASSLSGNYGYTF.

The chain combines TRBV9 with TRBJ2-7, with TRBD1 as a possible D gene (6 bases). The CDR3 sequence is 16 residues long. Trimming took off 3 bases at V and 1 base at J, with 17 bases between the two ends. Per the germline V gene, CDR1 is SGDLS and CDR2 is YYNGEE. The CDR3 DNA reads TGTGCCAGCAGCGAAAACAGGGCCGTTGGGTCCTACGAGCAGTACTTC. Protein product: CASSENRAVGSYEQYF.

This clone occurred once. The chain recombines TRBV25-1 with TRBJ2-3; 8 bases align to TRBD2. Trimming removed 4 bases from V and 2 bases from J; junction bases left unmatched: 11. Per the germline V gene, CDR1 is MGHDK and CDR2 is SYGVNS. The CDR3 has 17 residues. The CDR3 sequence: CASSGAPAGVITDTQYF. In nucleotides, the CDR3 is TGTGCCAGCAGTGGCGCGCCAGCGGGAGTTATCACAGATACGCAGTATTTT.

This clone occurred a few times. This chain uses TRBV5-6 with TRBJ2-7, with TRBD2 matching over 13 bases. This CDR3 is 15 amino acids long. Trimming at V came to 3 bases and at J to 3 bases, leaving 3 bases not matched to a gene. Per the germline V gene, CDR1 is SGHDT and CDR2 is YYEEEE. The CDR3 DNA follows: TGTGCCAGCAGCTCGGGACTAGCGGGACTCTACGAGCAGTACTTC. It specifies CASSSGLAGLYEQYF.

The V gene is TRBV10-3, the J gene TRBJ2-7, with 11 bases that match TRBD1. Germline-derived CDR1 and CDR2 are ENHRY and SYGVKD. The CDR3 has 15 residues. Trimming at V came to 4 bases and at J to 5 bases, leaving 7 bases not matched to a gene. This chain's CDR3 is CAISARTGGFNEQYF. The CDR3 DNA sequence: TGTGCCATCAGTGCGCGGACAGGGGGCTTCAACGAGCAGTACTTC.

The chain is built from TRBV19 and TRBJ1-2; D is undetermined. Trimming took off 7 bases at V and 4 bases at J, with 16 bases between the two ends. Germline lookup yields CDR1 LNHDA and CDR2 SQIVND (reference sequence). CDR3 size: 14 residues. CDR3 nucleotides: TGTGCCAGTACCCCCGATGGGAGGAGCTATGGCTACACCTTC. It is translated as CASTPDGRSYGYTF.

The V call is TRBV4-2, the J call TRBJ1-1, with 7 bases aligning to TRBD1. This CDR3 has 14 amino acids. The ends lost 0 bases at V and 5 bases at J; junction bases unmatched: 3. Germline CDR1 is LGHNA and CDR2 is YNFKEQ. CDR3 sequence (DNA): TGTGCCAGCAGCCAAGAAGAGGGGGCGACTGAAGCTTTCTTT. Translated, it gives CASSQEEGATEAFF.

This chain connects TRBV5-1 to TRBJ2-3; D may be TRBD2 (6 bases). The germline V gene has CDR1 SGHRS and CDR2 YFSETQ. The CDR3 is made up of 16 amino acids. The V and J ends lost 4 bases and 1 base respectively, with 16 bases between them. CDR3 coding DNA: TGCGCCAGCAGCATCCCCGTTGCTAGCGGCACAGATACGCAGTATTTT. Amino acid sequence: CASSIPVASGTDTQYF.

V gene TRBV5-4 combines with J gene TRBJ2-1; D may be TRBD2 (6 bases). The CDR3 length is 16 residues. V lost 0 bases and J 5 bases, leaving 15 bases between the germline ends. From germline, CDR1 is SGHNT and CDR2 YYREEE (reference sequence). The CDR3 spells CASSLGWGLGNNEQFF. The CDR3 coding sequence is TGTGCCAGCAGCTTGGGGTGGGGACTGGGTAACAATGAGCAGTTCTTC.

The gene calls are TRBV7-3 and TRBJ2-2; 11 bases align to TRBD2. Germline values: CDR1 SGHTA, CDR2 FQGTGA. The CDR3 has 16 residues. Germline trimming cut 4 bases from V and 6 bases from J; bases unmatched to any gene: 7. CDR3 DNA: TGTGCCAGCAGCTACTTAGCGGGAGGGACGGCCGGGGAGCTGTTTTTT. It codes for CASSYLAGGTAGELFF.

The V call is TRBV28, the J call TRBJ1-5; no clear D. The CDR3 extends over 17 amino acids. Trimming left V 5 bases short and J 3 bases short, with 20 bases between. Germline CDR1 reads MDHEN; CDR2 reads SYDVKM. CDR3 protein: CASSPQLRLAVNQPQHF. CDR3 sequence (DNA): TGTGCCAGCAGTCCTCAGTTGCGATTAGCGGTCAATCAGCCCCAGCATTTT.

The J gene is TRBJ2-7, the V gene TRBV6-5, with TRBD1 matching 9 bases. The CDR3 consists of 14 residues. CDR1 is MNHEY, CDR2 SVGAGI, per germline. The J segment lost 2 bases and the V segment lost 7 bases, leaving 6 bases of the junction unmatched. CDR3 coding DNA: TGTGCCAGCACCGACCGGGACAGGGCCTACGAGCAGTACTTC. Encoded protein: CASTDRDRAYEQYF.

The V call is TRBV5-1, the J call TRBJ1-5, with TRBD1 identical over 9 bases. CDR1 SGHRS and CDR2 YFSETQ come from the germline V gene. The CDR3 contains 17 residues. With V trimmed by 4 bases and J by 2 bases, 10 bases remained unmatched. This chain's CDR3 is CASSEGQGEKGNQPQHF. CDR3 sequence (DNA): TGCGCCAGCAGCGAGGGACAGGGAGAAAAGGGCAATCAGCCCCAGCATTTT.

The chain has TRBV4-2 and TRBJ1-1; D possibly corresponds to TRBD1 (5 bases). Trimming removed 4 bases at V and 8 bases at J, with 20 bases between. The CDR3 covers 15 residues. Germline V gives CDR1 LGHNA, CDR2 YNFKEQ. The CDR3 region has the DNA TGTGCCAGCAGCCGTAGCGGGGTAGGGCAGGGCGAAGCTTTCTTT. Translating gives CASSRSGVGQGEAFF.

This chain joins TRBV7-3 and TRBJ2-1; TRBD1 aligns across 7 bases. Germline lookup yields CDR1 SGHTA and CDR2 FQGTGA. This CDR3 spans 15 amino acids. Losses at the gene ends were 3 bases for V and 2 bases for J; bases not matched to a gene: 4. The CDR3 reads CASSFDRATYNEQFF. Written as DNA, the CDR3 is TGTGCCAGCAGCTTCGACAGGGCCACCTACAATGAGCAGTTCTTC.

The V call is TRBV14, the J call TRBJ2-7; TRBD1 might be the D (6 bases). The V gene's germline CDR1 is SGHDN and CDR2 FVKESK. The ends were cut back, 9 bases at V and 1 base at J, with 10 bases in the middle. CDR3 length equals 12 residues. CDR3 loop: CASGQLSYEQYF. The DNA of the CDR3 is TGTGCCAGTGGACAGTTGTCCTACGAGCAGTACTTC. Complete variable domain (other parts from reference TRBV14 and TRBJ2-7): EAGVTQFPSHSVIEKGQTVTLRCDPISGHDNLYWYRRVMGKEIKFLLHFVKESKQDESGMPNNRFLAERTGGTYSTLKVQPAELEDSGVYFCASGQLSYEQYFGPGTRLTVT.